The 20 T cell receptor beta chains given below trace back to one sample, sequenced in a study of T cell responses to AZD1222 COVID-19 vaccine. Some clones are missing from TCRdb's copy, which holds only in-frame ones; the method was immunoSEQ multiplex PCR. The sample carries about 69,000 clones, roughly 83% recorded once. Sequencing was performed on peripheral blood, taken 28 days after the second AZD1222 dose. These receptors came from an adult who received the AZD1222 COVID-19 vaccine.

This clone was recorded once. The rearrangement joins TRBV21-1 to TRBJ1-3; the table gives TRBD1 as D, unverified against the DNA. TRBV21-1 is termed a pseudogene. There are 16 residues in the CDR3. CDR3 in amino acids: CASSRGTGPSGNTIYF. CDR3 nucleotide sequence: TGTGCCAGCAGCAGAGGGACAGGGCCATCTGGAAACACCATATATTTT.

The J gene is TRBJ1-2, the V gene TRBV2, with 7 bases aligning to TRBD1. Germline V gives CDR1 SNHLY, CDR2 FYNNEI. The CDR3 is 14 residues long. V trimming: 7 bases; J trimming: 8 bases; junction bases outside the gene matches: 13. The CDR3 nucleotides read TGTGCCAGCACCGAAGAGGAGGGGGCATGGGGCTACACCTTC. Translation gives CASTEEEGAWGYTF.

This clone turned up a few times. This chain connects TRBV5-5 to TRBJ1-5; D gene ambiguous. Germline V CDR1 and CDR2: SGHKS, YYEKEE (reference sequence). V was clipped by 4 bases and J by 0 bases, with 20 bases between them. The CDR3 is 18 residues long. CDR3 DNA sequence: TGTGCCAGCAGCCCATCGATGATGAGGATATATAGCAATCAGCCCCAGCATTTT. This sequence encodes CASSPSMMRIYSNQPQHF.

The J gene is TRBJ1-4, the V gene TRBV7-9; D not certain. V was pared by 4 bases and J by 4 bases, with 16 bases between. The germline CDR1 and CDR2 sequences are SEHNR and FQNEAQ (reference sequence). The CDR3 totals 16 residues. This CDR3 is CASSSPGAGNNEKLFF. For the CDR3, the DNA is TGTGCCAGCAGCTCCCCCGGAGCAGGCAATAATGAAAAACTGTTTTTT.

The chain has TRBV4-1 and TRBJ1-1; D call uncertain. CDR3 length: 14 amino acids. The germline V gene has CDR1 MGHRA and CDR2 YSYEKL. The V and J ends lost 3 bases and 4 bases respectively, with 12 bases between them. The CDR3 region is CASSQGSPATEAFF. The CDR3 region has the DNA TGCGCCAGCAGCCAGGGTAGCCCCGCCACTGAAGCTTTCTTT.

This chain links TRBV10-1 with TRBJ2-3; maybe TRBD1 (7 bases). V was cut by 2 bases and J by 5 bases, with 11 bases left in between. CDR1 is WNHNN and CDR2 is SYGVQD in the germline V gene (reference sequence). The CDR3 runs 14 residues. The CDR3 loop reads CASSENRGLDTQYF. CDR3 DNA sequence: TGCGCCAGCAGTGAGAACAGGGGACTAGATACGCAGTATTTT.

The V gene is TRBV11-2, the J gene TRBJ2-3; the match to TRBD2 covers 8 bases. J lost 3 bases, V lost 2 bases, and 7 bases had no gene match. This CDR3 has 16 residues. From germline, CDR1 is SGHAT and CDR2 FQNNGV. CDR3 sequence: CASSLQGTRVTDTQYF. The DNA of the CDR3 is TGTGCCAGCAGCTTACAAGGGACTAGGGTAACAGATACGCAGTATTTT.

The rearrangement links TRBV19 to TRBJ2-7; TRBD1 might be the D (6 bases). V lost 2 bases and J lost 2, with 10 bases in between. This CDR3 comprises 14 residues. Looked up from germline, CDR1 is LNHDA and CDR2 is SQIVND (reference sequence). The CDR3 nucleotides read TGTGCCAGTAGTATATCGGACAGAGCCTACGAGCAGTACTTC. Translated: CASSISDRAYEQYF. The whole variable domain, filled in from reference TRBV19 and TRBJ2-7, reads DGGITQSPKYLFRKEGQNVTLSCEQNLNHDAMYWYRQDPGQGLRLIYYSQIVNDFQKGDIAEGYSVSREKKESFPLTVTSAQKNPTAFYLCASSISDRAYEQYFGPGTRLTVT.

This clone was detected a few times. The rearrangement uses TRBV29-1 and TRBJ1-2; no clear D gene. V lost 5 bases and J lost 8, with 12 bases in between. The CDR3 extends over 11 amino acids. The germline V gene encodes CDR1 SQVTM and CDR2 ANQGSEA. The CDR3 DNA follows: TGCAGCGTTTTATGGTCTGGAGGCTACACCTTC. It is translated as CSVLWSGGYTF.

The J gene is TRBJ2-7, the V gene TRBV12-3 or TRBV12-4; a possible D gene is TRBD2 (5 bases). V lost 4 bases and J 1 base, leaving 8 bases between the germline ends. The CDR3 consists of 13 residues. The CDR3 sequence: CASSSRGSYEQYF. In nucleotides, the CDR3 is TGTGCCAGCAGTTCGAGAGGGTCCTACGAGCAGTACTTC.

This chain uses TRBV19 with TRBJ2-5, with D possibly being TRBD2 (6 bases). V dropped 3 bases and J dropped 5 bases, with 13 bases sitting between them. From germline, CDR1 is LNHDA and CDR2 SQIVND (reference sequence). This CDR3 region has 14 residues. DNA of the CDR3: TGTGCCAGTAGTATCCTGGGGGGAGAGGAGACCCAGTACTTC. It is translated as CASSILGGEETQYF.

The chain has TRBV7-9 and TRBJ2-1; D is unclear. V was pared by 9 bases and J by 9 bases, with 9 bases between. Germline values: CDR1 SEHNR, CDR2 FQNEAQ (reference sequence). This CDR3 has 10 amino acids. CDR3 nucleotide sequence: TGTGCCAGAAATCCGGGTGAGCAGTTCTTC. Amino acid sequence: CARNPGEQFF.

The chain combines TRBV6-5 with TRBJ2-2; 10 bases match TRBD1. There are 14 residues in the CDR3. V shed 6 bases, J shed 8 bases, and the junction held 6 bases outside the gene matches. CDR1 is MNHEY, CDR2 SVGAGI, per germline. DNA for the CDR3: TGTGCCAGCAGCTATGGACAGGGGGTGGGGGAGCTGTTTTTT. It specifies CASSYGQGVGELFF.

This clone was seen more than once but under ten times. The chain couples TRBV7-2 to TRBJ2-2; D call uncertain. Germline loops: CDR1 SGHTA, CDR2 FQGNSA. V was shortened by 0 bases and J by 5 bases, with 10 bases between the two germline ends. The CDR3 is 15 amino acids. As DNA, the CDR3 is TGTGCCAGCAGCTTAGCAGGCAGATCTACCGGGGAGCTGTTTTTT. It translates to CASSLAGRSTGELFF.

V usage is TRBV29-1 and J usage is TRBJ2-7; 8 nucleotides line up with TRBD2. With V trimmed by 7 bases and J by 0 bases, 8 bases remained unmatched. The CDR3 runs to 14 residues. Germline V gives CDR1 SQVTM, CDR2 ANQGSEA. The CDR3 region has the DNA TGCAGCGCCGGGGGGGCCACAAGCTCCTACGAGCAGTACTTC. This translates into CSAGGATSSYEQYF.

V gene TRBV28 combines with J gene TRBJ1-2; the D is unclear. V lost 6 bases to trimming and J lost 8 bases, with 22 bases between them. Germline V CDR1 and CDR2: MDHEN, SYDVKM. The CDR3 loop spans 15 amino acids. CDR3 nucleotides: TGTGCCAGCAGCGTGGGCAGCTCGGCGTTATTAGGCTACACCTTC. Protein: CASSVGSSALLGYTF.

The chain carries TRBV20-1 and TRBJ2-3; D unclear. Deletions cut 3 bases from V and 3 bases from J, with 4 bases between. Germline CDR1 DFQATT, CDR2 SNEGSKA (reference sequence). There are 11 residues in the CDR3. The CDR3 protein is CSARATDTQYF. The CDR3 DNA sequence: TGCAGTGCTAGGGCTACAGATACGCAGTATTTT.

The chain uses TRBV29-1 and TRBJ1-2; a weak D match, TRBD1 (6 bases). V lost 8 bases to trimming and J lost 2 bases, with 15 bases between them. The CDR3 has 13 residues. The germline V gene encodes CDR1 SQVTM and CDR2 ANQGSEA. For the CDR3, the DNA is TGCAGCACGGACAGCCCGTTGAACTATGGCTACACCTTC. Protein product: CSTDSPLNYGYTF.

This clone was recorded only once. Other DNA sequences within the sample encode an identical CDR3. V usage is TRBV5-4 and J usage is TRBJ1-4, with 9 bases that match TRBD1. V gave up 4 bases and J gave up 7 bases; unmatched junction bases: 5. Germline V gene sequence: CDR1 SGHNT, CDR2 YYREEE (reference sequence). CDR3 length equals 14 residues. CDR3 residues: CASSLQGAAEKLFF. Here the CDR3 DNA reads TGTGCCAGCAGCCTACAGGGGGCGGCTGAAAAACTGTTTTTT.

The CDR3 here is CASSQGLGETQYF. The CDR3, as DNA: TGTGCCAGCAGCCAGGGACTAGGAGAGACCCAGTACTTC. This chain links TRBV14 with TRBJ2-5, with 8 bases matching TRBD2. Germline trimming cut 3 bases from V and 4 bases from J; bases unmatched to any gene: 1. The length of the CDR3 is 13 residues. The germline gives CDR1 SGHDN, CDR2 FVKESK.